This T cell receptor (beta chain) was obtained from a study of blood T cell repertoires in COVID-19. As for the study in general: Cohort 3 donors were reported recovered after two negative PCRs, clearance, or symptom resolution. PBMCs, B-cell-depleted T cells, or T cells provided the cDNA or gDNA that made up the material.

Trimming cost V 4 bases and J 9 bases, with 16 bases left between them. Germline lookup yields CDR1 LGHDT and CDR2 YNNKEL (reference sequence). The length of the CDR3 is 15 residues. Everyone who took part was roughly 18 to 89 years old, and they came from 20 to 25 US areas. Self-reported history from a screening survey and questionnaire set each donor's cohort. The repertoire was sequenced with immunoSEQ multiplex PCR; TCRdb's copy has only in-frame clones and lacks some. The data hold hundreds of thousands of clones, with 86% observed a single time. The rearrangement joins TRBV3-1 (or the pseudogene TRBV3-2) to TRBJ1-6; possible D gene TRBD1, 6 bases. Material for sequencing was PBMCs or T cells enriched from blood (not recorded which). This TCR was recovered from a woman aged 50 to 65 in a cohort exposed to, infected with or recovered from COVID-19 (not recorded which). The CDR3, as DNA: TGTGCCAGCAGCCTAAGGGGCAGGGGTGGTTCACCCCTCCACTTT. Translation: CASSLRGRGGSPLHF.